The present entry profiles one T cell receptor beta chain with its context. This clonotype was seen many times. The specificity of this receptor is unknown. The record has no base qualities; no much larger clone is one base away. The sample comes from a study of molecular identifiers for immune sequencing clone quantification (dated by TCRdb to the late 2010s). Background for the entire study: For a replicate experiment, RNA from approximately 20,000 or 100,000 naive CD8 T cells was divided into five aliquots, and four of the five aliquots were sequenced. CD8 T cells were used in a methods study to benchmark molecular-identifier clustering-based TCR repertoire sequencing (MIDCIRS) and TCR RNA copy counting. Paper-wide results and their limitations: Highly expanded clone sizes could be underestimated because identical TCR molecules may share a barcode. In CMV-specific effector cells, over 98% of molecules were held by clones above 20 RNA copies, whereas under 1% of molecules were held by such clones in naive cells. When barcode sub-clustering was left out, chimeric consensus sequences inflated TCR diversity, with chimeras reaching as high as 47%. Spiked-in Jurkat TCR RNA equivalent to a single cell was reported to be detectable even among one million naive CD8 T cells. Modeling indicated about three TCR RNA copies recovered per cell, compared with around 11 by digital PCR, which implies a capture efficiency of approximately 29%. The naive libraries included spiked-in Jurkat TCR RNA (10 copies' worth), and this RNA is not part of the donor repertoire.

Libraries of naive CD8 T cells were built from anywhere between roughly 17,000 and 1,000,000 sorted cells, with 10%, 30% or 50% of the purified RNA used. On a BD FACSAria II, naive CD8 T cells were FACS-sorted as CD8+CD4-CCR7+CD45RA+ and collected into RLT Plus buffer. To test detection sensitivity, Jurkat RNA equal to 9 to 10 TCR copies was added to samples of roughly 18,000-1,100,000 naive CD8 T cells. Enrichment of CD8 T cells was performed with RosetteSep CD8+ T Cell Enrichment Cocktail and Ficoll-Paque, after which ACK red cell lysis was carried out. V sheds 0 bases and J sheds 2 bases, leaving 11 bases between their ends. Including the terminal cysteine and phenylalanine, the CDR3 comprises 14 residues. Only the CDR3 DNA stays, 42 bases, in frame from base 1. The germline V gene (reference sequence) supplies CDR1 DFQATT and CDR2 SNEGSKA. Preparation of the library involved PCR. Data came from an Illumina HiSeq 4000. Bulk TCR libraries were made following a previously described method, with the TCR primers given in Table S5. The Qiagen AllPrep DNA/RNA kit was used to purify total RNA. Before analysis, reads from multiple sequencing runs of one library were combined. The published analysis was carried out like this. Reads were retained only if the reads had an exact TCR constant sequence, and the retained reads were trimmed to 150 nt and grouped according to their 12-nt molecular barcodes. Reads within each barcode group were sub-clustered using a 15% Levenshtein threshold, and quality-weighted consensus sequences were constructed for each RNA molecule. Non-functional sequences were excluded, and lower-count sequences lying one edit away from another sequence were also excluded. Based on a fit of two negative binomial distributions, barcode sub-clusters having less than 20% of the maximum read count were discarded. TCRdb ran its own pipeline on the public reads, namely fastp trimming at Q25 and MiXCR clone calling, and kept in-frame beta chains. Rows with a matching CDR3 protein are joined into one entry that keeps the most common DNA and genes. V and J calls and clone size were set by TCRdb, not the authors. This sample holds some 320,000 distinct CDR3 sequences; about a fifth were observed only once. The ten top clones hold 0.75% to 0.85% of the sample.

The sequence derives from a human donor in good health. Some libraries in this study had Jurkat cell RNA spiked in. Material for sequencing was naive CD8+ T cells from blood, with Jurkat cell RNA spiked in. The cell subset or site label, read with the paper, signifies: FACS-sorted CD8+CD4-CCR7+CD45RA+ naive T cells. Recombination linked TRBV20-1 to TRBJ2-7, with no confidently assigned D gene. The CDR3 reads as follows: CSARDGAITYEQYF. Read as DNA, the sequence is TGCAGTGCTAGAGATGGCGCTATAACCTACGAGCAGTACTTC.